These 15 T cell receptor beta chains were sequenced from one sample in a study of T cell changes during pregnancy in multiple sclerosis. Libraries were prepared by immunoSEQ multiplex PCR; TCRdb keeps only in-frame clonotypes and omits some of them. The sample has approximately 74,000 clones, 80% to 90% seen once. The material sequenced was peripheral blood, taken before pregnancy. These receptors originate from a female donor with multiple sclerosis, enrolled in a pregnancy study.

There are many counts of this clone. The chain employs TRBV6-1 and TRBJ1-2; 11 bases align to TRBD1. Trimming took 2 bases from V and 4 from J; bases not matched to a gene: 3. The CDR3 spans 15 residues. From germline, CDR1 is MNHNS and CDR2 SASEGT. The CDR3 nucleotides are TGTGCCAGCAGTGAACCCGGGACAGGGGGCTATGGCTACACCTTC. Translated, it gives CASSEPGTGGYGYTF.

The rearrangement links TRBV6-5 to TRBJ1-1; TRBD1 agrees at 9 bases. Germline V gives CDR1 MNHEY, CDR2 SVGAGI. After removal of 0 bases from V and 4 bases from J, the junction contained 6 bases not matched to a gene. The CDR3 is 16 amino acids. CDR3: CASSYSGPGQGTEAFF. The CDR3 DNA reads TGTGCCAGCAGTTACTCGGGACCGGGACAGGGCACTGAAGCTTTCTTT.

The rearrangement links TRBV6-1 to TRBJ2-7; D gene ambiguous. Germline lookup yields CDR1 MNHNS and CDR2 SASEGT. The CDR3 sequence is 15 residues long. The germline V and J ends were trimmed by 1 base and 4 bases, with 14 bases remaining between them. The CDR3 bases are TGTGCCAGCAGTGAAGGGTTTGTCTTGAGGTACGAGCAGTACTTC. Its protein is CASSEGFVLRYEQYF.

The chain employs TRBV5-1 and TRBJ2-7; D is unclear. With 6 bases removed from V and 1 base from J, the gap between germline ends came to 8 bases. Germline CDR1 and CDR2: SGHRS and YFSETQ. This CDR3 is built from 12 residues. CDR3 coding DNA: TGCGCCAGCAAATCCCCTTCCTACGAGCAGTACTTC. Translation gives CASKSPSYEQYF.

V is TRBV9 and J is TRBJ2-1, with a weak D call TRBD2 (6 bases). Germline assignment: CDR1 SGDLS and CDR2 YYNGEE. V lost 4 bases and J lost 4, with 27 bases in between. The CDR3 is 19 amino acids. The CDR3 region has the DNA TGTGCCAGCAGCCCCCGTACTAGCAAGCTGGTGGGGGATTACAATGAGCAGTTCTTC. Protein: CASSPRTSKLVGDYNEQFF. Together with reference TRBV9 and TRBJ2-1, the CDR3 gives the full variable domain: DSGVTQTPKHLITATGQRVTLRCSPRSGDLSVYWYQQSLDQGLQFLIQYYNGEERAKGNILERFSAQQFPDLHSELNLSSLELGDSALYFCASSPRTSKLVGDYNEQFFGPGTRLTVL.

The CDR3 bases are TGTGCCAGCAGTGAAGCGTCACAGGACAGTCCTTTTAGCAATCAGCCCCAGCATTTT. Amino acid sequence: CASSEASQDSPFSNQPQHF. The chain uses TRBV2 and TRBJ1-5; D possibly corresponds to TRBD1 (6 bases). The germline V gene encodes CDR1 SNHLY and CDR2 FYNNEI. V lost 0 bases and J lost 0, with 18 bases in between. There are 19 residues in the CDR3. Complete variable domain (other parts from reference TRBV2 and TRBJ1-5): EPEVTQTPSHQVTQMGQEVILRCVPISNHLYFYWYRQILGQKVEFLVSFYNNEISEKSEIFDDQFSVERPDGSNFTLKIRSTKLEDSAMYFCASSEASQDSPFSNQPQHFGDGTRLSIL.

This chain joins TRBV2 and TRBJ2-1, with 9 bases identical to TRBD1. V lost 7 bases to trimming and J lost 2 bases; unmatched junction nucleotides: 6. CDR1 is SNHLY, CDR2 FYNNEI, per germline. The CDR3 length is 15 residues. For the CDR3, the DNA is TGTGCCAGCATCCGGGACAGGGATGCCTACAATGAGCAGTTCTTC. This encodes CASIRDRDAYNEQFF.

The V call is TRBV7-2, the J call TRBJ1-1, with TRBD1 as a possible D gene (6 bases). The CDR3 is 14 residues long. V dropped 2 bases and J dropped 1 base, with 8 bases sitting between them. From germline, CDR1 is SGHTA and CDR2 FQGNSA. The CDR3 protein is CASSLNRENTEAFF. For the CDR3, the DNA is TGTGCCAGCAGCTTAAACAGGGAGAACACTGAAGCTTTCTTT.

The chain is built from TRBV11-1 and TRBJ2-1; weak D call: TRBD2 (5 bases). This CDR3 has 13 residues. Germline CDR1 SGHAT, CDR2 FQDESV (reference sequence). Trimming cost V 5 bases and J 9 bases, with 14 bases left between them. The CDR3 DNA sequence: TGTGCCAGCAGCAGTTTAGCGTGGGGTGAGCAGTTCTTC. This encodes CASSSLAWGEQFF.

The CDR3 is CASSSGTAYGYTF. The CDR3 DNA is TGTGCCAGCAGCTCCGGGACAGCTTATGGCTACACCTTC. The chain joins TRBV7-2 to TRBJ1-2; 7 nucleotides line up with TRBD1. V gave up 4 bases and J gave up 5 bases; unmatched junction bases: 4. This CDR3 has 13 amino acids. Germline CDR1 reads SGHTA; CDR2 reads FQGNSA.

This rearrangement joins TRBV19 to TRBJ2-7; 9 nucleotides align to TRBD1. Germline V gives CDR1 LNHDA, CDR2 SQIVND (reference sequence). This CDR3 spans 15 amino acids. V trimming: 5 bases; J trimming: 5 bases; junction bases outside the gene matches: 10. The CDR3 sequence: CASSPGRDRAHEQYF. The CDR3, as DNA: TGTGCCAGTAGTCCAGGGAGGGACAGGGCCCACGAGCAGTACTTC.

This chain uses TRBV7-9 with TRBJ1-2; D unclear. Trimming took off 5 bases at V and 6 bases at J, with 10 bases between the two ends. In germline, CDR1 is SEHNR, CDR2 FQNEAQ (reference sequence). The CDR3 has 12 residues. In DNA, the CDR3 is TGTGCCAGCAGCCTCCAGACTCATGGCTACACCTTC. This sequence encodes CASSLQTHGYTF.

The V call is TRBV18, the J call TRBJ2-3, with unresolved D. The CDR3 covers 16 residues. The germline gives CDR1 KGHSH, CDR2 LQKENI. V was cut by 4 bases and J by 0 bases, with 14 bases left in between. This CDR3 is CASSLEAEFSTDTQYF. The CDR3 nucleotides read TGTGCCAGCTCACTTGAGGCAGAGTTTAGCACAGATACGCAGTATTTT. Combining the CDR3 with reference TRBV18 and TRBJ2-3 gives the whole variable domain NAGVMQNPRHLVRRRGQEARLRCSPMKGHSHVYWYRQLPEEGLKFMVYLQKENIIDESGMPKERFSAEFPKEGPSILRIQQVVRGDSAAYFCASSLEAEFSTDTQYFGPGTRLTVL.

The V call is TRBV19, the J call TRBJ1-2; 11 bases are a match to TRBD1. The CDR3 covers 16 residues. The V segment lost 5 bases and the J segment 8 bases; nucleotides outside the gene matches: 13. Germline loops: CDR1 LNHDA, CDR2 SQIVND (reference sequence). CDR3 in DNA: TGTGCCAGTAGTTCCGTCCGGGACAGGGGGGGTGAAGGCTACACCTTC. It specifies CASSSVRDRGGEGYTF.

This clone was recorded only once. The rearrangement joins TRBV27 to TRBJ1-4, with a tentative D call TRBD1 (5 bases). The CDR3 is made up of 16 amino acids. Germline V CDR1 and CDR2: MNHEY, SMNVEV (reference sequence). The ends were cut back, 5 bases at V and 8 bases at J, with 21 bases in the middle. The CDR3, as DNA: TGTGCCAGCAGTCCGAGCTGGGTGCAGGGTGGCGAAAAACTGTTTTTT. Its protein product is CASSPSWVQGGEKLFF.